This TCR beta chain was observed in a study of identical twins. CDR3 length: 15 residues. The V end lost 10 bases, the J end lost 0 bases, and 15 bases lay between the germline ends. Whole-study results and caveats: In drawing conclusions, the study used cross-sectional statistical analysis and did not follow the same donors.

TCRdb analysed the 5' RACE reads with MiXCR anew, one entry per CDR3 protein. The data contain 450,000 to 650,000 distinct CDR3 sequences, 13% to 15% of them seen just once; the ten biggest clones take up roughly 0.44%. This clonotype was detected many times. The antigen is not known. These records were also assigned to another study, of yellow fever vaccine responses in identical twins.

V usage is TRBV12-3 or TRBV12-4 and J usage is TRBJ2-2, with D perhaps TRBD1 (6 bases). The sequenced material came from CD4+ T cells sorted from blood. This sequence originates from a woman aged 18-35 years in good health. The CDR3 is CATTGQSTNTGELFF. CDR3 DNA sequence: TGTGCCACCACAGGGCAATCGACGAACACCGGGGAGCTGTTTTTT.